This T cell receptor beta chain appears in the sequencing data of a study of control samples from healthy donors and cancer patients. TCRdb's copy holds only in-frame clones and misses some; the assay was immunoSEQ multiplex PCR. The data hold around 190,000 clones, with around nine tenths observed a single time. The CDR3 totals 14 residues. The V and J ends lost 2 bases and 7 bases respectively, with 15 bases between them. The germline V gene has CDR1 LGHDT and CDR2 YNNKEL (reference sequence). The TCR comes from a young man in good health. This rearrangement joins TRBV3-1 (or the pseudogene TRBV3-2) to TRBJ2-7; D might be TRBD2 (5 bases). The sample taken for sequencing was blood. The CDR3 region has the DNA TGTGCCAGCAGCCAATACCGGGGAAAGGGTGAGCAGTACTTC. Protein: CASSQYRGKGEQYF.